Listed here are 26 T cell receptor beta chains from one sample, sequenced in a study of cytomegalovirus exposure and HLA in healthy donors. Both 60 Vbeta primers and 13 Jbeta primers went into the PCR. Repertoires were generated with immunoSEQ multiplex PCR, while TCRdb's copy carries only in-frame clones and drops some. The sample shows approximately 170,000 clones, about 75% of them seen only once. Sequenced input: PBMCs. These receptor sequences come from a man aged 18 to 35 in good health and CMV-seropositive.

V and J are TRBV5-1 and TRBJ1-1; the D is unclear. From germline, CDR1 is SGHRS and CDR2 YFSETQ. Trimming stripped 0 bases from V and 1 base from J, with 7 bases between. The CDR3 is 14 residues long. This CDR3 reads CASSLGQENTEAFF. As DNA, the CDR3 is TGCGCCAGCAGCTTGGGGCAGGAGAACACTGAAGCTTTCTTT.

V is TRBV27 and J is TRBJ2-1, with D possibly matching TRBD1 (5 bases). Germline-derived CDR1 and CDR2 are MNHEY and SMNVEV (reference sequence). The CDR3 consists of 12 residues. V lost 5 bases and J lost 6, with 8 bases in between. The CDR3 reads CASSLQGNEQFF. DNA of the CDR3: TGTGCCAGCAGTCTCCAGGGCAATGAGCAGTTCTTC.

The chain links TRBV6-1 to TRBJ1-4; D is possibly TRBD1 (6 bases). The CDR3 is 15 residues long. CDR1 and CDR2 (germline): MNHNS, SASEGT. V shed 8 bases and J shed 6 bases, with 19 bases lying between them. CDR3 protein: CASFEGGVWDEKLFF. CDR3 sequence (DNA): TGTGCCAGCTTTGAAGGGGGGGTTTGGGATGAAAAACTGTTTTTT.

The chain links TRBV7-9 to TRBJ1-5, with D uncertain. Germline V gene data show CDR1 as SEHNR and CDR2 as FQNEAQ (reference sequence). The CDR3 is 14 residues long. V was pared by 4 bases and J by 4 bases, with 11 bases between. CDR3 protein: CASSSGRENQPQHF. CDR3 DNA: TGTGCCAGCAGCTCAGGACGGGAAAATCAGCCCCAGCATTTT.

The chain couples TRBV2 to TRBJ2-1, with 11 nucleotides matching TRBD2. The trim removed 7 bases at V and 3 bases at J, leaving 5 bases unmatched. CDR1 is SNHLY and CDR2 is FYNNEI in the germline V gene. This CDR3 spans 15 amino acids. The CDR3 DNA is TGTGCCAGCACTAGCGGGGGGTCCTTCTACAATGAGCAGTTCTTC. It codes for CASTSGGSFYNEQFF.

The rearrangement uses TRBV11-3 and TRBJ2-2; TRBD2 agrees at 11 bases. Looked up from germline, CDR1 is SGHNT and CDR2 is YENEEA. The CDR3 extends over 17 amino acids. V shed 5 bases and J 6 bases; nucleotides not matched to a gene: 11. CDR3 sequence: CASSPDSGRVLSGELFF. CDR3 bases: TGTGCCAGCAGCCCAGATAGCGGGAGGGTCCTCTCCGGGGAGCTGTTTTTT. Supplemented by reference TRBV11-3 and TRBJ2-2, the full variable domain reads EAGVVQSPRYKIIEKKQPVAFWCNPISGHNTLYWYLQNLGQGPELLIRYENEEAVDDSQLPKDRFSAERLKGVDSTLKIQPAELGDSAVYLCASSPDSGRVLSGELFFGEGSRLTVL.

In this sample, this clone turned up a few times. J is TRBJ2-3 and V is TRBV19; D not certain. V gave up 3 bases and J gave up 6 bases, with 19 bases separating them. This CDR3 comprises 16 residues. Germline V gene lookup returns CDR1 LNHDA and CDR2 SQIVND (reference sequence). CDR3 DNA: TGTGCCAGTAGTATCAGTGGAACACCAGGTGGGGATACGCAGTATTTT. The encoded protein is CASSISGTPGGDTQYF.

Written as DNA, the CDR3 is TGTGCCAGCAGCCCGGGAGGCCCCTATGGCTACACCTTC. As protein: CASSPGGPYGYTF. The chain links TRBV16 to TRBJ1-2; D remains ambiguous. CDR3 length equals 13 residues. Germline V gene lookup returns CDR1 KGHSY and CDR2 FQNENV. V was trimmed by 4 bases and J by 4 bases, leaving 10 bases between them. Using reference TRBV16 and TRBJ1-2 for the parts outside the CDR3, the full variable domain is GEEVAQTPKHLVRGEGQKAKLYCAPIKGHSYVFWYQQVLKNEFKFLISFQNENVFDETGMPKERFSAKCLPNSPCSLEIQATKLEDSAVYFCASSPGGPYGYTFGSGTRLTVV.

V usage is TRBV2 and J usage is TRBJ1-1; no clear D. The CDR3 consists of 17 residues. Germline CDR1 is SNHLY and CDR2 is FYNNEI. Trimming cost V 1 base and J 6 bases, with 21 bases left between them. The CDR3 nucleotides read TGTGCCAGCAGTGAAGGCGTCGTCTTTACCCGCGCCTCTGAAGCTTTCTTT. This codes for CASSEGVVFTRASEAFF.

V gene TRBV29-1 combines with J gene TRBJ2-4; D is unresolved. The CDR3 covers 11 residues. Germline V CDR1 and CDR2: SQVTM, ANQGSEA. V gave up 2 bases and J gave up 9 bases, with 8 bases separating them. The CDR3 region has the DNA TGCAGCGTTGAACAGAATGGCATTCAGTACTTC. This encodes CSVEQNGIQYF.

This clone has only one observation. CDR3: CASSPGTANPNYGYTF. The CDR3 bases are TGTGCCAGTAGTCCCGGTACAGCCAATCCTAACTATGGCTACACCTTC. This chain links TRBV19 with TRBJ1-2; no reliable D call. The CDR3 length is 16 residues. Germline V lookup: CDR1 LNHDA, CDR2 SQIVND (reference sequence). V lost 5 bases to trimming and J lost 0 bases, with 16 bases between them.

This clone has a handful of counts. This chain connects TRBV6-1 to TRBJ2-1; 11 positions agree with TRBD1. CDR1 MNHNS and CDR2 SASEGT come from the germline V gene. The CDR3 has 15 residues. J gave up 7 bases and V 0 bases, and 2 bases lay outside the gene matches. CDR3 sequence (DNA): TGTGCCAGCAGTGAAGCGGACAGGGGGCTTAATGAGCAGTTCTTC. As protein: CASSEADRGLNEQFF.

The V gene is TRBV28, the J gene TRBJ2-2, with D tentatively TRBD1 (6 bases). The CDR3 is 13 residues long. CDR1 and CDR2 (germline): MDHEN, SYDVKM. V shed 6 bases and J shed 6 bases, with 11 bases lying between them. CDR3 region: CASRVTGPGELFF. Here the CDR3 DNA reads TGTGCCAGCAGAGTCACAGGGCCCGGGGAGCTGTTTTTT.

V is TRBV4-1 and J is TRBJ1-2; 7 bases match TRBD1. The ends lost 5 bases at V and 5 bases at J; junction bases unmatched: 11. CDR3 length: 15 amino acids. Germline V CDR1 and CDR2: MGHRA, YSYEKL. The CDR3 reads CASSSSYRGNYGYTF. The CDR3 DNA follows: TGCGCCAGCAGCTCATCGTACAGGGGAAATTATGGCTACACCTTC.

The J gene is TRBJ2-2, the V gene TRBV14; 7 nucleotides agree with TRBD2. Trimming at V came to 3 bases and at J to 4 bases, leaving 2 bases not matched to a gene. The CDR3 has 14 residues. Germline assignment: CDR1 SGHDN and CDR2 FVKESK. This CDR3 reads CASSQWGGTGELFF. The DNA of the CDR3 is TGTGCCAGCAGCCAGTGGGGGGGCACCGGGGAGCTGTTTTTT.

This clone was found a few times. CDR3 DNA sequence: TGTGCCAGCAGCTTATTGCGGGGGCTGAACACTGAAGCTTTCTTT. As protein: CASSLLRGLNTEAFF. This chain joins TRBV5-5 and TRBJ1-1, with D tentatively TRBD1 (6 bases). This CDR3 is built from 15 residues. V lost 2 bases and J lost 0, with 11 bases in between. Germline V CDR1 and CDR2: SGHKS, YYEKEE (reference sequence).

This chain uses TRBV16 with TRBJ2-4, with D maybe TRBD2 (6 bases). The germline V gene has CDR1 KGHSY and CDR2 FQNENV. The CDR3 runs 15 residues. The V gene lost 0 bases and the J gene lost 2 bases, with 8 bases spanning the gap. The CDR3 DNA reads TGTGCCAGCAGCCAATCGGGGGGATCCAAAAACATTCAGTACTTC. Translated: CASSQSGGSKNIQYF.

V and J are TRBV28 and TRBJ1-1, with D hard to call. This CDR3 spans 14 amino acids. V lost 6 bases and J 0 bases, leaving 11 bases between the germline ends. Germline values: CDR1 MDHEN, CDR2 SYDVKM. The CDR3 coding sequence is TGTGCCAGCAGAGATTTTGCGATGAACACTGAAGCTTTCTTT. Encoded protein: CASRDFAMNTEAFF.

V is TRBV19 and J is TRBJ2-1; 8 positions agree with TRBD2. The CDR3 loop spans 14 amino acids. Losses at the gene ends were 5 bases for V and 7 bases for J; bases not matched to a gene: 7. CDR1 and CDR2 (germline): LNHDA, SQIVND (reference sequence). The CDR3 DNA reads TGTGCCAGTAGTTCAAGGACTAGCACTAATGAGCAGTTCTTC. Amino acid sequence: CASSSRTSTNEQFF.

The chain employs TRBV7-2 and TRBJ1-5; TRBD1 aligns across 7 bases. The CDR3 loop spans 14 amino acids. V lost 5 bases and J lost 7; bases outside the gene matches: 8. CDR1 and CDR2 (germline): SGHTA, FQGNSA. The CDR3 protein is CASSAQQGPQPQHF. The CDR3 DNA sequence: TGTGCCAGCAGCGCACAACAGGGGCCGCAGCCCCAGCATTTT.

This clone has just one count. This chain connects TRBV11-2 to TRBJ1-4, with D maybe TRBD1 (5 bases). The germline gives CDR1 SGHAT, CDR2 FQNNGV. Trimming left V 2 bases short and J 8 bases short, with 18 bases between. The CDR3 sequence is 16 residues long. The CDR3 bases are TGTGCCAGCAGCTTAAACCCCGGGGGACCCGGCGAAAAACTGTTTTTT. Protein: CASSLNPGGPGEKLFF.

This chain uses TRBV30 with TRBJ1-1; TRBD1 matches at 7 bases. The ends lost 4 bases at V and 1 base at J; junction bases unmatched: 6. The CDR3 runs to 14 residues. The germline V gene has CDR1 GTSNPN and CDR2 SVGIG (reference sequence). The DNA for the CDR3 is TGTGCCTGGACGGGGGACAGAAGGAACACTGAAGCTTTCTTT. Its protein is CAWTGDRRNTEAFF.

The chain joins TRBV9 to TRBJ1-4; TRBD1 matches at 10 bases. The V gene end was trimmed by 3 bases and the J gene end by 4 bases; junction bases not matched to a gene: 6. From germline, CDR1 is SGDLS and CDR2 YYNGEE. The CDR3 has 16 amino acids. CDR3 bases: TGTGCCAGCAGCGCAAGTAGGACAGGGGGTAATGAAAAACTGTTTTTT. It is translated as CASSASRTGGNEKLFF. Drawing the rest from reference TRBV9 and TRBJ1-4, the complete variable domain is DSGVTQTPKHLITATGQRVTLRCSPRSGDLSVYWYQQSLDQGLQFLIQYYNGEERAKGNILERFSAQQFPDLHSELNLSSLELGDSALYFCASSASRTGGNEKLFFGSGTQLSVL.

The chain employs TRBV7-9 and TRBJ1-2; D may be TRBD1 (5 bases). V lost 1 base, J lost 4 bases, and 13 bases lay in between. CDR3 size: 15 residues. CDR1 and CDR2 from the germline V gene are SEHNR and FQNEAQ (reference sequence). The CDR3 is CASSLEGREGYGYTF. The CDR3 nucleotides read TGTGCCAGCAGCTTAGAGGGCAGGGAAGGCTATGGCTACACCTTC.

DNA of the CDR3: TGCGCCAGCAGCCAAGTCGGCAGAGCGGGAAAACTGTTTTTT. Translation: CASSQVGRAGKLFF. This chain connects TRBV4-1 to TRBJ1-4; D is uncertain. The CDR3 is 14 residues long. The ends were cut back, 1 base at V and 10 bases at J, with 13 bases in the middle. CDR1 MGHRA and CDR2 YSYEKL come from the germline V gene.

For the CDR3, the DNA is TGTGCCATCAGCGCCGGGACAGGAGGGAACACTGAAGCTTTCTTT. It encodes CAISAGTGGNTEAFF. This chain joins TRBV10-3 and TRBJ1-1; 8 bases agree with TRBD1. In germline, CDR1 is ENHRY, CDR2 SYGVKD. CDR3 length equals 15 residues. Trimming took 6 bases from V and 1 from J; bases not matched to a gene: 7.